Listed below are T cell receptor beta chains from one sample, sequenced in a study of blood T cells in healthy people across ages. TCRdb ran MiXCR on the 5' RACE reads and lists one entry per CDR3 protein. The table shows roughly 2 million distinct CDR3 sequences, with approximately 50% occurring only once. The sequencing input was blood. The receptors originated from a woman in her 40s in good health. Both conserved end residues are part of each CDR3. Fields, in order: J gene, V gene, CDR3 protein.

J gene: TRBJ2-1; V gene: TRBV29-1; CDR3 protein: CSVAGGGAGNKQFF
J gene: TRBJ2-7; V gene: TRBV7-2; CDR3 protein: CASSRERGAYEQYF
J gene: TRBJ2-5; V gene: TRBV20-1; CDR3 protein: CSADLDFQETQYF
J gene: TRBJ2-7; V gene: TRBV4-3; CDR3 protein: CASSHRLWYEQYF
J gene: TRBJ2-5; V gene: TRBV5-6; CDR3 protein: CASSLIGGRQETQYF
J gene: TRBJ1-1; V gene: TRBV20-1; CDR3 protein: CSAPKGGDRGWNTEAFF
J gene: TRBJ1-5; V gene: TRBV20-1; CDR3 protein: CSASGQGAKHQPQHF
J gene: TRBJ2-1; V gene: TRBV20-1; CDR3 protein: CSASSGGGRVGQFF
J gene: TRBJ1-5; V gene: TRBV29-1; CDR3 protein: CSVGVGVGNQPRHF
J gene: TRBJ2-7; V gene: TRBV10-3; CDR3 protein: CAISERAYEQYF
J gene: TRBJ2-5; V gene: TRBV27; CDR3 protein: CASSFSGPMETQYF
J gene: TRBJ2-5; V gene: TRBV14; CDR3 protein: CASSQLGLASQETQYF
J gene: TRBJ2-3; V gene: TRBV28; CDR3 protein: CASSLFAGSKTETQYF
J gene: TRBJ2-1; V gene: TRBV29-1; CDR3 protein: CSVEDYPEQFF
J gene: TRBJ1-6; V gene: TRBV7-2; CDR3 protein: CASSLDQGSYSPLHF
J gene: TRBJ2-5; V gene: TRBV29-1; CDR3 protein: CSVEDLIGETQYF
J gene: -; V gene: TRBV29-1; CDR3 protein: CSVVASGGSYNEQYF
J gene: TRBJ2-5; V gene: TRBV7-2; CDR3 protein: CASSLAGRGGRETQYF
J gene: TRBJ2-7; V gene: TRBV11-2; CDR3 protein: CASRRPGRLTYEQYF
J gene: TRBJ1-6; V gene: TRBV10-3; CDR3 protein: CAISESGDNSPLHF
J gene: TRBJ2-3; V gene: TRBV6-4; CDR3 protein: CASSDSDRELTDTQYF
J gene: TRBJ2-1; V gene: TRBV3-1; CDR3 protein: CASSHSGGAPNEQFF
J gene: TRBJ2-1; V gene: TRBV15; CDR3 protein: CATSRVLAGGYNEQFF
J gene: TRBJ2-1; V gene: TRBV6-2/TRBV6-3; CDR3 protein: CASSYGQGKDEQFF
J gene: TRBJ2-6; V gene: TRBV4-1; CDR3 protein: CASSQEAGGSGANVLTF
J gene: TRBJ2-1; V gene: TRBV20-1; CDR3 protein: CSASVDPRNEQFF
J gene: TRBJ1-2; V gene: TRBV3-1; CDR3 protein: CASSPNLQGGNYGYTF
J gene: TRBJ2-1; V gene: TRBV12-5; CDR3 protein: CASARLGGRDEQFF